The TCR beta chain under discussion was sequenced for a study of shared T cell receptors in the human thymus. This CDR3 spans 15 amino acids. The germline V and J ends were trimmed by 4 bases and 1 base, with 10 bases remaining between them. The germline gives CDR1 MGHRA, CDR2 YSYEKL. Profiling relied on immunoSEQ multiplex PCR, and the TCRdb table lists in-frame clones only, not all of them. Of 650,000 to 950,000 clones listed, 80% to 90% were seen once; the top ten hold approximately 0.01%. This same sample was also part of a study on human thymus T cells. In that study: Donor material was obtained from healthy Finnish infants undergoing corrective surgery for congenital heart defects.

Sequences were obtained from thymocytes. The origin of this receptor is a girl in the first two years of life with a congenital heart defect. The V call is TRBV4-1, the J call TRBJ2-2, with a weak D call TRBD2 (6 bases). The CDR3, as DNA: TGCGCCAGCAGCCGATCGGGGGAGAACACCGGGGAGCTGTTTTTT. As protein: CASSRSGENTGELFF.